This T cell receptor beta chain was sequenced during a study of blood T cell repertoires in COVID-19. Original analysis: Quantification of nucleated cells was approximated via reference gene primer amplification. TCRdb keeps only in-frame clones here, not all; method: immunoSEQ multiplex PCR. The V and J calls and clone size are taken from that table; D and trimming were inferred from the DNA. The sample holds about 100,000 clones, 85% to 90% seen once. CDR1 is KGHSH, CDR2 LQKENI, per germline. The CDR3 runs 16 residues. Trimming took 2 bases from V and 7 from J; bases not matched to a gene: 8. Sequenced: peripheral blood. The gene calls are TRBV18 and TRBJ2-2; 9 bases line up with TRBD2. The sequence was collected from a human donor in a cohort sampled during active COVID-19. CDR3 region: CASSPRLAVTHGELFF. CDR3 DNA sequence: TGTGCCAGCTCACCAAGACTAGCGGTAACACACGGGGAGCTGTTTTTT.